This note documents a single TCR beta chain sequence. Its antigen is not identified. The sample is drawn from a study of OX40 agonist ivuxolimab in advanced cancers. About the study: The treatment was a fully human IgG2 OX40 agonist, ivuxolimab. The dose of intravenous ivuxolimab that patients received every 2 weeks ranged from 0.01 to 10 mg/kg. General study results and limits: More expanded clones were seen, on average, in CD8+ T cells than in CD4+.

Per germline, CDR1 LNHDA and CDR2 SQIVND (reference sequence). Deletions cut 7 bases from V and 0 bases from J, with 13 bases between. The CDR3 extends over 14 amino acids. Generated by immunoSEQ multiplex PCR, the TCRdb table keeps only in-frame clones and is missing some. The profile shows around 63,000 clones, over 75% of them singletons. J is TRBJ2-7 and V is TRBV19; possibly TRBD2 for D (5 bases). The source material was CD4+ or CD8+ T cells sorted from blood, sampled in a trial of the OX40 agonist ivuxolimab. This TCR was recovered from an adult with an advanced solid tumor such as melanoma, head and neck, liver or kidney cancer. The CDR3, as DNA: TGTGCCAGTAAGGAGCGGAGGAGCTCCTACGAGCAGTACTTC. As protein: CASKERRSSYEQYF. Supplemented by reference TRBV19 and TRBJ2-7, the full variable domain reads DGGITQSPKYLFRKEGQNVTLSCEQNLNHDAMYWYRQDPGQGLRLIYYSQIVNDFQKGDIAEGYSVSREKKESFPLTVTSAQKNPTAFYLCASKERRSSYEQYFGPGTRLTVT.